The 9 T cell receptor beta chains listed next were all sequenced from one sample in a study of neurological immune-mediated disorders (dated by TCRdb to about 2019). Libraries came from 5' RACE. The instrument given in TCRdb is Illumina HiSeq 2500. The raw public data were reprocessed by TCRdb itself: fastp quality trimming at Q25, MiXCR clonotype calling, in-frame beta chains only. CDR3 protein sequences are deduplicated, and each keeps its most common genes and DNA. Counted in this sample were around 67,000 distinct CDR3 sequences; roughly 5% of them appeared once. The top ten clonotypes cover less than 8% of the sample. The sequenced sample was PBMCs. The receptor source for this set is a man younger than 35 with multiple sclerosis.

This clonotype was detected ten times or more. This chain connects TRBV5-1 to TRBJ1-2; TRBD1 matches at 7 bases. The trim removed 1 base at V and 3 bases at J, leaving 0 bases unmatched. The CDR3 contains 13 residues. Germline assignment: CDR1 SGHRS and CDR2 YFSETQ. The DNA of the CDR3 is TGCGCCAGCAGCTTGACAGGGGACTATGGCTACACCTTC. Its protein product is CASSLTGDYGYTF.

This clonotype was seen ten or more times. The CDR3 loop reads CSARRRLTTDTQYF. The CDR3 region has the DNA TGCAGTGCTAGGAGAAGACTAACAACAGATACGCAGTATTTT. The chain couples TRBV20-1 to TRBJ2-3; perhaps TRBD2 as D (5 bases). V lost 3 bases to trimming and J lost 3 bases, with 13 bases between them. The CDR3 extends over 14 amino acids. The germline V gene encodes CDR1 DFQATT and CDR2 SNEGSKA (reference sequence).

The sample holds many counts of this clonotype. The V call is TRBV7-2, the J call TRBJ1-2; D is ambiguous. Per germline, CDR1 SGHTA and CDR2 FQGNSA. This CDR3 is 14 amino acids long. V gave up 2 bases and J gave up 5 bases, with 12 bases separating them. The CDR3 nucleotides are TGTGCCAGCAGCTTAAGTCCGGGAGGGTATGGCTACACCTTC. Its translation is CASSLSPGGYGYTF. The full variable domain, with the rest looked up from reference TRBV7-2 and TRBJ1-2, is GAGVSQSPSNKVTEKGKDVELRCDPISGHTALYWYRQSLGQGLEFLIYFQGNSAPDKSGLPSDRFSAERTGGSVSTLTIQRTQQEDSAVYLCASSLSPGGYGYTFGSGTRLTVV.

There are many counts of this clonotype. This sequence joins TRBV9 and TRBJ2-6; D not resolved. CDR3 length: 18 amino acids. V lost 0 bases, J lost 0 bases, and 13 bases lay in between. Germline CDR1 and CDR2: SGDLS and YYNGEE. For the CDR3, the DNA is TGTGCCAGCAGCGTAGGAGGAGCGCCGCACTCTGGGGCCAACGTCCTGACTTTC. Translating gives CASSVGGAPHSGANVLTF.

There are many counts of this clonotype. The chain couples TRBV6-5 to TRBJ1-4; 8 bases are a match to TRBD1. CDR3 length: 13 residues. V was pared by 2 bases and J by 10 bases, with 3 bases of the junction left unmatched. Germline assignment: CDR1 MNHEY and CDR2 SVGAGI. The CDR3 protein is CASSYGTGLKLFF. The CDR3 DNA reads TGTGCCAGCAGTTACGGGACAGGTTTAAAACTGTTTTTT.

The sample holds many counts of this clonotype. The chain couples TRBV5-1 to TRBJ2-5; possible D gene TRBD2, 6 bases. The CDR3 sequence is 14 residues long. V shed 4 bases and J shed 2 bases, with 12 bases lying between them. From germline, CDR1 is SGHRS and CDR2 YFSETQ. The CDR3 sequence: CASSPERAQETQYF. As DNA, the CDR3 is TGCGCCAGCAGCCCGGAGCGGGCTCAAGAGACCCAGTACTTC.

This clonotype was seen many times. The V and J genes are TRBV5-1 and TRBJ2-1; 7 nucleotides line up with TRBD1. J was trimmed by 2 bases and V by 0 bases; bases with no gene match: 5. CDR1 and CDR2 from the germline V gene are SGHRS and YFSETQ. This CDR3 is built from 16 residues. DNA of the CDR3: TGCGCCAGCAGCTTGGCCACAGGGGCCACCTACAATGAGCAGTTCTTC. This codes for CASSLATGATYNEQFF. Full variable domain (outside the CDR3, taken from reference TRBV5-1 and TRBJ2-1): KAGVTQTPRYLIKTRGQQVTLSCSPISGHRSVSWYQQTPGQGLQFLFEYFSETQRNKGNFPGRFSGRQFSNSRSEMNVSTLELGDSALYLCASSLATGATYNEQFFGPGTRLTVL.

This clonotype was recorded at least ten times. The chain is built from TRBV20-1 and TRBJ2-3, with 7 bases matching TRBD1. The CDR3 has 15 amino acids. V was clipped by 6 bases and J by 1 base; unmatched bases: 10. Germline V gene sequence: CDR1 DFQATT, CDR2 SNEGSKA (reference sequence). The CDR3 coding sequence is TGCAGTGCCCCGAAGACCGGGACAGGCACAGATACGCAGTATTTT. Translation gives CSAPKTGTGTDTQYF.

This clonotype turned up a few times. A much more abundant neighbour one base away suggests this may be a read error. The chain links TRBV5-6 to TRBJ2-1; possibly TRBD2 for D (6 bases). This CDR3 is built from 13 residues. The V and J ends lost 2 bases and 7 bases respectively, with 10 bases between them. CDR1 SGHDT and CDR2 YYEEEE come from the germline V gene. The CDR3 coding sequence is TGTGCCAGCAGCTTTAGAGGGAGGAATGAGCAGTTCTTC. Amino acid sequence: CASSFRGRNEQFF.